These T cell receptor beta chains were read from a single sample in a study of OX40 agonist ivuxolimab in advanced cancers. Profiling relied on immunoSEQ multiplex PCR, and the TCRdb table lists in-frame clones only, not all of them. The sample holds about 32,000 clones; 89% are singletons and the top ten take about 26%. Sample: CD4+ or CD8+ T cells sorted from blood, taken in a trial of the OX40 agonist ivuxolimab. These receptors all stem from an adult with an advanced solid tumor such as melanoma, head and neck, liver or kidney cancer. Both conserved end residues are part of each CDR3. Each record gives: J gene, D gene, V gene, clone size, CDR3 DNA, CDR3 protein. A D gene is named only where the DNA matches it firmly. Where a row states a size, it is once, few, many or the class of an expanded clone; other rows omit it.

>TRBJ2-2|TRBD2|TRBV7-6|-
TGTGCCAGCAGCTTAGATCTAGCGGGAGGGCCTTTGAGCACCGGGGAGCTGTTTTTT
CASSLDLAGGPLSTGELFF
>TRBJ1-2|-|TRBV19|few
TGTGCCAGTAGTATCTCCCGGACGGGGAACTATGGCTACACCTTC
CASSISRTGNYGYTF
>TRBJ1-1|-|TRBV6-5|-
TGTGCCAGCACCCCCTGGGGGGGGATGAACACTGAAGCTTTCTTT
CASTPWGGMNTEAFF
>TRBJ2-3|TRBD2|TRBV11-2|-
TGTGCCAGCAGCTTCTATCGGGCGGGAGTGGGGGCAGATACGCAGTATTTT
CASSFYRAGVGADTQYF
>TRBJ2-2|-|TRBV13|few
TGTGCCAGCAGCTTAGTATCCCGCGGGGAGCTGTTTTTT
CASSLVSRGELFF
>TRBJ2-7|-|TRBV2|-
TGTGCCAGCAGTGAAGACAGGAGGACTTCCTACGAGCAGTACTTC
CASSEDRRTSYEQYF
>TRBJ2-3|-|TRBV30|-
TGTGCCTGGAAAGGGGAGAGTTTCACAGATACGCAGTATTTT
CAWKGESFTDTQYF
>TRBJ2-7|TRBD2|TRBV7-9|-
TGTGCCAGCAGCTTAGTAGTCGCCGGGACTAGCGGGAGGATGGGCGAGCAGTACTTC
CASSLVVAGTSGRMGEQYF
>TRBJ1-3|-|TRBV29-1|-
TGCAGCGTTGATAGTGCCTCTGGAAACACCATATATTTT
CSVDSASGNTIYF
>TRBJ1-1|-|TRBV28|-
TGTGCCAGCAATTTGGGCACTGACAAAGCTGAAGCTTTCTTT
CASNLGTDKAEAFF
>TRBJ2-5|-|TRBV6-1|-
TGTGCCACTGGAGTGACCCAGTACTTC
CATGVTQYF
>TRBJ2-1|-|TRBV20-1|-
TGCAGTGCCGACTCCTACAATGAGCAGTTCTTC
CSADSYNEQFF
>TRBJ2-3|TRBD2|TRBV2|-
TGTGCCAGCAGTGATCCGACTAGCAGGACGGGGGATACGCAGTATTTT
CASSDPTSRTGDTQYF
>TRBJ1-1|TRBD1|TRBV20-1|few
TGCAGTGCTAGAAACAGGGGGCAAGCTTTCTTT
CSARNRGQAFF
>TRBJ1-1|-|TRBV7-9|-
TGTGCCAGCAGCCCCGGACCGAAGAACACTGAAGCTTTCTTT
CASSPGPKNTEAFF
>TRBJ1-2|-|TRBV6-1|few
TGTGCCAGCAGTGACACCTGGGGAGCTTATGGCTACACCTTC
CASSDTWGAYGYTF
>TRBJ2-7|-|TRBV30|-
TGTGCCTGGGGGGGGTCCTACGAGCAGTACTTC
CAWGGSYEQYF
>TRBJ1-1|-|TRBV9|-
TGTGCCAGCAGCGCCACAGGGACCACTGAAGCTTTCTTT
CASSATGTTEAFF
>TRBJ1-5|-|TRBV28|-
TGTGCCAGCAGCTGGCGGGGCATCTATAGCAATCAGCCCCAGCATTTT
CASSWRGIYSNQPQHF
>TRBJ1-1|TRBD1|TRBV2|-
TGTGCCAGCAGTGAAGTGGGACAGGGGCCGATGAACACTGAAGCTTTCTTT
CASSEVGQGPMNTEAFF
>TRBJ2-3|-|TRBV29-1|-
TGCAGCGCGCGAACGGGGCTGAATTCTTTCACAGATACGCAGTATTTT
CSARTGLNSFTDTQYF
>TRBJ2-3|-|TRBV7-8|-
TGTGCCAGCAGCTCAGAGGCCGATCTAGATCACACAGATACGCAGTATTTT
CASSSEADLDHTDTQYF
>TRBJ1-3|-|TRBV15|-
TGTGCCACCAGCAGAGATCTGGACTCTGGAAACACCATATATTTT
CATSRDLDSGNTIYF
>TRBJ2-3|-|TRBV6-6|-
TGTGCCAGCAGTTACTCGGCCAGGGGCATAGATACGCAGTATTTT
CASSYSARGIDTQYF
>TRBJ1-3|-|TRBV28|-
TGTGCCAGCAGTTTACCAGGGATGAGTGGAAACACCATATATTTT
CASSLPGMSGNTIYF
>TRBJ1-6|-|TRBV9|-
TGTGCCAGCAGCGTACAGGGTCCGAATTCACCCCTCCACTTT
CASSVQGPNSPLHF
>TRBJ2-7|-|TRBV6-5|few
TGTGCCAGCAGTGAAGGGGACAAATACGAGCAGTACTTC
CASSEGDKYEQYF
>TRBJ2-5|TRBD1|TRBV30|once
TGTGCCTGGGGGGACAGGGGAGAAGAGACCCAGTACTTC
CAWGDRGEETQYF
>TRBJ2-7|-|TRBV13|-
TGTGCCAGCAGCTTAGACGACGAGCAGTACTTC
CASSLDDEQYF
>TRBJ1-1|-|TRBV6-5|-
TGTGCCAGCAGTCAGGGGAAGGCTGAAGCTTTCTTT
CASSQGKAEAFF
>TRBJ1-5|TRBD1|TRBV28|-
TGTGCCAGCAGTTTAAGAGGAGGGGGCGAAGGGCAGCCCCAGCATTTT
CASSLRGGGEGQPQHF
>TRBJ2-2|-|TRBV5-1|-
TGCGCCAGCAGCTTCGGGGGGCCAAATAGACGGAACACCGGGGAGCTGTTTTTT
CASSFGGPNRRNTGELFF
>TRBJ2-4|TRBD1|TRBV27|-
TGTGCCAGCAGTTCAGGGACAGGGGTAAACATTCAGTACTTC
CASSSGTGVNIQYF
>TRBJ2-3|-|TRBV10-3|-
TGTGCCATCAGTGAGTCGAGGGGAGGAATCACAGATACGCAGTATTTT
CAISESRGGITDTQYF
>TRBJ2-7|-|TRBV28|-
TGTGCCAGCAGTCCCCATCGCAACAGGGTTGAAGACGAGCAGTACTTC
CASSPHRNRVEDEQYF
>TRBJ2-1|TRBD2|TRBV4-2|-
TGTGCCAGCAGCCAAGCTCTAGCGGCAGATTACAATGAGCAGTTCTTC
CASSQALAADYNEQFF
>TRBJ2-7|-|TRBV18|-
TGTGCCAGCTCACCCGCAGGGAAAGGCGAGCAGTACTTC
CASSPAGKGEQYF
>TRBJ1-5|-|TRBV2|-
TGTGCCAGCAGTCCCCCTCCAGGGGCTCAGCCCCAGCATTTT
CASSPPPGAQPQHF
>TRBJ2-3|-|TRBV19|-
TGTGCCAGTAGTATGAGCGGGAGCACAGATACGCAGTATTTT
CASSMSGSTDTQYF
>TRBJ2-3|TRBD2|TRBV11-2|-
TGTGCCAGCAGCTTAGGGTACGGGGGGGTAAGCACAGATACGCAGTATTTT
CASSLGYGGVSTDTQYF
>TRBJ2-1|-|TRBV11-2|few
TGTGCCAGCAGCTTAGTGTTTAGCGTAAACTCCTACAATGAGCAGTTCTTC
CASSLVFSVNSYNEQFF
>TRBJ2-3|TRBD2|TRBV2|few
TGTGCCAGCAGTGAATCGGCTAGCGGGGTTAGCACAGATACGCAGTATTTT
CASSESASGVSTDTQYF
>TRBJ2-5|TRBD2|TRBV9|-
TGTGCCAGCAGCCCAGGGACGATCGTCGGCGGGAGAGAGACCCAGTACTTC
CASSPGTIVGGRETQYF
>TRBJ1-1|TRBD1|TRBV7-6|-
TGTGCCAGCAGCTTTACAGGGGGCAGTGAAGCTTTCTTT
CASSFTGGSEAFF
>TRBJ2-7|-|TRBV5-1|-
TGCGCCAGCAGCCCCAACGTGGGCACCTACTACGAGCAGTACTTC
CASSPNVGTYYEQYF
>TRBJ2-1|-|TRBV19|-
TGTGCCAGTAGTATCGGCGTTAGCTCCTACAATGAGCAGTTCTTC
CASSIGVSSYNEQFF
>TRBJ2-5|-|TRBV28|-
TGTGCCAGCAGTTTTTTAGGGGATGAGACCCAGTACTTC
CASSFLGDETQYF
>TRBJ2-3|-|TRBV6-1|-
TGTGCCAGCAGTGAGTGGCTGGTGGCCACAGATACGCAGTATTTT
CASSEWLVATDTQYF
>TRBJ2-2|-|TRBV9|once
TGTGCCAGCAGCGTGGGGGACACCTCGGGGACCGGGGAGCTGTTTTTT
CASSVGDTSGTGELFF
>TRBJ1-1|-|TRBV7-6|-
TGTGCCAGCAGCTTTCTGAACACTGAAGCTTTCTTT
CASSFLNTEAFF
>TRBJ2-1|-|TRBV20-1|once
TGCAGTGCTAGTAGTGGGGAGCAGTTCTTC
CSASSGEQFF
>TRBJ1-2|-|TRBV7-9|-
TGTGCCAGCAGCTTTGCGGGGAACTATGGCTACACCTTC
CASSFAGNYGYTF